A selection of T cell receptor beta chains follows, all from one sample in a study of blood T cell repertoires in COVID-19. The protocol was immunoSEQ multiplex PCR, while the TCRdb copy is restricted to in-frame clones and leaves out a portion. The sample gives 300,000 to 450,000 clones, roughly 85% of which show up once; 3.5% to 4% is in the top ten. Sequencing used peripheral blood. Source of these receptors: a young woman with acute or convalescent COVID-19. Each CDR3 is given with its conserved first and last residue. D genes are given only for firm matches. Rows may omit the clone size; those that give it use once, few, many or a size class.

CASSVEANTEAFF | TRBJ1-1 | 13 | . | TRBV2 | .
CASSEARRGSYNEQFF | TRBJ2-1 | 16 | TRBD2 | TRBV2 | .
CASSTLQEQYF | TRBJ2-7 | 11 | . | TRBV19 | .
CASSLVMRGLFEQYF | TRBJ2-7 | 15 | . | TRBV7-3 | .
CASSLDREDTQYF | TRBJ2-3 | 13 | TRBD1 | TRBV2 | .
CASSLDSRGSYNEQFF | TRBJ2-1 | 16 | . | TRBV7-9 | few
CAISERGGSSPYEQYF | TRBJ2-7 | 16 | TRBD2 | TRBV10-3 | .
CASSSGTSTDTQYF | TRBJ2-3 | 14 | . | TRBV5-1 | .
CASSSSRGEQYF | TRBJ2-7 | 12 | . | TRBV28 | .
CSVEPRSGLAGGPGNEQFF | TRBJ2-1 | 19 | TRBD2 | TRBV29-1 | .
CASSEGLAGAHEQFF | TRBJ2-1 | 15 | TRBD2 | TRBV6-1 | few
CASSYTGIGSPLHF | TRBJ1-6 | 14 | . | TRBV5-1 | .
CASSLANSPGNTGELFF | TRBJ2-2 | 17 | . | TRBV11-2 | few
CASSLGQGYTEAFF | TRBJ1-1 | 14 | TRBD1 | TRBV19 | .
CARARDTKESNSPLHF | TRBJ1-6 | 16 | . | TRBV27 | many
CASSLSLAGGRSEQFF | TRBJ2-1 | 16 | TRBD2 | TRBV11-3 | .
CASSLAGVEDTQYF | TRBJ2-3 | 14 | . | TRBV7-9 | .
CASSVEGGQVLSGNTIYF | TRBJ1-3 | 18 | TRBD1 | TRBV9 | .
CASSEAVTGEAFF | TRBJ1-1 | 13 | . | TRBV2 | .
CASSSGVAGDYEQYF | TRBJ2-7 | 15 | TRBD2 | TRBV13 | .
CASSIRWGGQPQHF | TRBJ1-5 | 14 | . | TRBV19 | .
CSVFRGNTEAFF | TRBJ1-1 | 12 | . | TRBV29-1 | few
CASSQEANGYTF | TRBJ1-2 | 12 | . | TRBV3-1/TRBV3-2 | .
CASSIASTNTEAFF | TRBJ1-1 | 14 | . | TRBV19 | few
CASSSTSGGTDTQYF | TRBJ2-3 | 15 | TRBD2 | TRBV7-3 | .
CASRQGAGEQYF | TRBJ2-7 | 12 | TRBD1 | TRBV10-2 | .
CASSQEWTGGSGANVLTF | TRBJ2-6 | 18 | TRBD1 | TRBV4-1 | few
CASSRQGAMYGYTF | TRBJ1-2 | 14 | TRBD1 | TRBV6-5 | .
CASGLVYWGVLNYGYTF | TRBJ1-2 | 17 | . | TRBV12-5 | .
CASSPGSGRSGNTIYF | TRBJ1-3 | 16 | . | TRBV5-1 | .
CASSEGRVNSPLHF | TRBJ1-6 | 14 | . | TRBV6-1 | .
CASSKGGDTEAFF | TRBJ1-1 | 13 | . | TRBV12-3/TRBV12-4 | .
CATSDYRTHEQFF | TRBJ2-1 | 13 | . | TRBV24-1 | .
CASMGLAGSNEQFF | TRBJ2-1 | 14 | TRBD2 | TRBV3-1/TRBV3-2 | .
CASRNAGGPYNEQFF | TRBJ2-1 | 15 | TRBD2 | TRBV6-5 | .
CASSLVAGMLEQYF | TRBJ2-7 | 14 | . | TRBV5-6 | .
CASAPIAGVYNEQFF | TRBJ2-1 | 15 | TRBD2 | TRBV12-5 | .
CASSVLTSGDLYEQYF | TRBJ2-7 | 16 | TRBD2 | TRBV6-1 | .
CASSEALGQGSGEQYF | TRBJ2-7 | 16 | TRBD1 | TRBV6-1 | .
CASSPRSTSGTDTQYF | TRBJ2-3 | 16 | TRBD2 | TRBV3-1/TRBV3-2 | .
CASSLDRVDTQYF | TRBJ2-3 | 13 | TRBD1 | TRBV11-2 | .
CATSRSGQLNQPQHF | TRBJ1-5 | 15 | TRBD1 | TRBV15 | .
CASSLVSRGTDTQYF | TRBJ2-3 | 15 | . | TRBV7-8 | .
CASSGGTGSRGPQHF | TRBJ1-5 | 15 | TRBD1 | TRBV9 | .
CASSVTLNRDWETQYF | TRBJ2-5 | 16 | . | TRBV6-1 | .
CASSPRQGHGYTF | TRBJ1-2 | 13 | TRBD1 | TRBV9 | .
CAWSVLAGGSDTQYF | TRBJ2-3 | 15 | TRBD2 | TRBV30 | .
CASSSRQGDTEAFF | TRBJ1-1 | 14 | TRBD1 | TRBV5-5 | .
CASSPQQIYGYTF | TRBJ1-2 | 13 | . | TRBV7-2 | .
CASSRPQGGHEQFF | TRBJ2-1 | 14 | . | TRBV28 | once
CASGTGLTDTQYF | TRBJ2-3 | 13 | TRBD1 | TRBV19 | .
CASRRSIDSYGYTF | TRBJ1-2 | 14 | . | TRBV5-1 | .
CASSQSAGTRLSYEQYF | TRBJ2-7 | 17 | . | TRBV3-1/TRBV3-2 | .
CASSLDPSGDTQYF | TRBJ2-3 | 14 | . | TRBV5-1 | .
CASSLEGAGRGYTF | TRBJ1-2 | 14 | TRBD1 | TRBV5-4 | .
CATVQAGPANYGYTF | TRBJ1-2 | 15 | . | TRBV10-3 | .
CASSSSLRLPDQTQYF | TRBJ2-5 | 16 | . | TRBV6-5 | .